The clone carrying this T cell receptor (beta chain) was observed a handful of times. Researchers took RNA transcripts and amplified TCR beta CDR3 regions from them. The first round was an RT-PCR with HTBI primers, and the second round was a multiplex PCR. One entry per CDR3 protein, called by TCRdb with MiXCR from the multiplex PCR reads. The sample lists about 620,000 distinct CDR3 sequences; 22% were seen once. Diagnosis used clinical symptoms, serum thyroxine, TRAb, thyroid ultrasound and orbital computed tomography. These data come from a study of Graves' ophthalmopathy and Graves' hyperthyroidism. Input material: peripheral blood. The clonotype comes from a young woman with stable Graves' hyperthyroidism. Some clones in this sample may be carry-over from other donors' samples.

CDR3 amino acids: CASSLSGRDTDTQYF. In DNA form, the CDR3 reads TGTGCCAGCAGCCTTAGCGGGAGGGACACAGATACGCAGTATTTT. The chain employs TRBV7-2 and TRBJ2-3; 11 bases are a match to TRBD2. CDR3 length: 15 amino acids. J was trimmed by 2 bases and V by 5 bases; bases with no gene match: 3. The germline gives CDR1 SGHTA, CDR2 FQGNSA.